What follows is one T cell receptor (beta chain) and its context. Its cognate antigen has yet to be identified. No clone much larger than this one lies a single base away; base qualities are absent. The data were taken from a study of tumor-infiltrating lymphocytes in primary liver carcinoma (dated by TCRdb to the late 2010s). About the study as a whole: Hepatocellular carcinoma (four) or combined HCC and intrahepatic cholangiocarcinoma (one) was present in the five patients, who were three men and two women aged 30 to 69 years. The tumors of the five patients were staged as T1-T3 N0M0, with maximum diameters ranging from about 4.2 to 11 cm. Roughly 3.5 to 7.5 million productive TCRbeta reads were obtained per sample, and no significant difference in read depth was found between tissue types. Across five regions of each liver tumor, along with adjacent normal tissue and blood, the study brought together TCRbeta repertoire sequencing, expression microarrays and whole-exome sequencing. TCRbeta repertoire sequencing covered roughly 35 specimens from 5 patients: 25 or so tumor regions, 5 adjacent noncancerous liver tissues and 5 peripheral blood samples. The roughly 25 tumor region samples were profiled with Agilent mRNA microarrays so that TCRbeta repertoire diversity could be related to the local molecular phenotype. Technical replicate repertoires showed high reproducibility, with mean shared-clone rates approximately 0.9 and correlation coefficients above 0.95. Summary of the overall study and its limitations: Compared with blood, tumors had a significantly larger share of the repertoire taken up by the top 250 clones (p = 0.039). Only five or six patients were included in the study, and the authors note that the findings should be validated in a larger study. Just about 8-24% of top clones turned up in all five regions of a tumor, which suggests spatial heterogeneity among tumor-infiltrating T cells. Comparison of CD4+ and CD8+ T cell repertoires was precluded by the use of bulk unsorted samples. Consistent with antigen-driven expansion, pairs of tumor regions showed higher repertoire overlap (mean roughly 35%) than either tumor-adjacent pairs (around 17%) or tumor-blood pairs (around 15%). Because only the TCR beta chain was sequenced and unpaired alpha chains were not captured, true repertoire diversity is likely underestimated.

Total RNA and DNA were co-extracted without cell sorting from approximately 20-30 mg of bulk tissue using the AllPrep DNA/RNA mini kit. Between late 2015 and early 2016, roughly five patients in China with histopathologically diagnosed primary liver carcinoma had surgical resection. Chronic HBV infection was present in the patients, and the patients were treatment-naive at sampling. Each tumor was sampled at five spatially separated regions: the superior, inferior, left-lateral and right-lateral poles and the tumor centre. More than 85% viable tumor cells were found by histology in every tumor sample. Each fresh piece of tumor and adjacent tissue was cut in two, with one half stored in RNAlater at -80 degrees C and the other half sent for histology. V is reduced by 3 bases and J by 6 bases, leaving a spacing of 19 bases between them. The CDR3, cysteine through phenylalanine, is 17 amino acids long. Only CDR3 DNA is held: 51 bases, read in frame from base 1. Taken from the germline V gene, the CDR1 and CDR2 loops are KGHDR and SFDVKD.

Starting from 500 to 600 ng total RNA, TCRbeta-specific cDNA was produced by reverse transcription with a constant-region primer and ProtoScript II reverse transcriptase. The TCRbeta libraries were prepared through three rounds of nested multiplex PCR following a slightly modified ARM-PCR procedure. Multiplex TRBV1-TRBV30 forward primers and a Cbeta reverse primer were used in the first two PCR rounds, each of which was run for roughly 9 cycles. Sample barcodes and Illumina adapters were added in a final 25-cycle PCR with Deep VentR polymerase. Amplicons of 200-500 bp were gel-purified with a QIAquick gel extraction kit before sequencing. The TCRbeta amplicons were sequenced with 250-bp paired-end reads on an Illumina HiSeq 2500. The authors' pipeline ran thus. Trimmomatic v0.33 was used to quality-trim the reads, and FLASH v1.2.11 was used to merge paired reads so that full CDR3 sequences could be recovered. MiGEC v1.2.1b assigned V, D and J germline segments to the rearranged TCRbeta sequences. Clonotype statistics and Shannon-Wiener diversity indices were calculated with VDJtools v1.0.0. To reduce sampling bias, subsequent analyses other than the diversity analysis used only the 250 most abundant clonotypes in each sample. The public reads were run again by TCRdb, first through fastp at Q25 and then through MiXCR, and only productive beta chains were kept. Duplicate CDR3 protein sequences are folded into a single record with the most common DNA and genes. The V and J calls and clone size come from TCRdb's table, not from the authors' own analysis. The table for this sample lists under 130,000 distinct CDR3 sequences; around 84% of them were counted only once. 15% to 25% of the sample comes from the top ten.

The chain was built from TRBV24-1 and TRBJ2-2, with no confidently assigned D gene. The source is a man aged 35 to 55 with primary liver carcinoma and hepatitis B virus infection. Material: liver tumor tissue from sampling region 3. This specimen's cell subset or site label, interpreted: tumor region T3, left-lateral pole. The DNA reads TGTGCCACCAGTGATATGGCGGTTAATGATGGGCCCGGGGAGCTGTTTTTT. Translated, it reads CATSDMAVNDGPGELFF.